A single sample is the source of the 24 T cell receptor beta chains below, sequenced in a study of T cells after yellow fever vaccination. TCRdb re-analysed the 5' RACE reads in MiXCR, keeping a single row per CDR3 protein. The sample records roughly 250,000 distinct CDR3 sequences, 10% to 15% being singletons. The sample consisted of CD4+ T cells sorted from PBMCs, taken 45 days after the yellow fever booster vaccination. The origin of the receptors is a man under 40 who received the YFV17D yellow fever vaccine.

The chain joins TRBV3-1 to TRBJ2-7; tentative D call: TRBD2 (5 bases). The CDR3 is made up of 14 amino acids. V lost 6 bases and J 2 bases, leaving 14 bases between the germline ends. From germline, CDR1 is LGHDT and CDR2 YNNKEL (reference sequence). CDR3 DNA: TGTGCCAGCAGTGAACTGTACGGGGCCTACGAGCAGTACTTC. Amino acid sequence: CASSELYGAYEQYF.

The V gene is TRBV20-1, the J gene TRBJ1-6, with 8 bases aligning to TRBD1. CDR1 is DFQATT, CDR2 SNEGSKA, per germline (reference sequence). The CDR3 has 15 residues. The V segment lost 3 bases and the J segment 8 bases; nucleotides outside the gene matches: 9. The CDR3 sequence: CSASKPGGWDSPLHF. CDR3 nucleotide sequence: TGCAGTGCTAGCAAGCCAGGGGGCTGGGATTCACCCCTCCACTTT.

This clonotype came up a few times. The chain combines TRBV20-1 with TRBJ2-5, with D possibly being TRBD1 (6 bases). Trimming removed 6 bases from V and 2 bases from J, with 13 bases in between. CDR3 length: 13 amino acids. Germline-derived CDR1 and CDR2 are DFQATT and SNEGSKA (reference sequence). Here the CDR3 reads CSAARTAQETQYF. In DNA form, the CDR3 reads TGCAGTGCAGCCAGGACAGCACAAGAGACCCAGTACTTC.

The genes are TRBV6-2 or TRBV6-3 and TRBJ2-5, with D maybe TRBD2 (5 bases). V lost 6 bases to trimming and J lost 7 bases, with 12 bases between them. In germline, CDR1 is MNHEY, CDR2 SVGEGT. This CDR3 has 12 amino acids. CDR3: CASSPGMGTQYF. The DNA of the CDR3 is TGTGCCAGCAGCCCCGGGATGGGGACCCAGTACTTC.

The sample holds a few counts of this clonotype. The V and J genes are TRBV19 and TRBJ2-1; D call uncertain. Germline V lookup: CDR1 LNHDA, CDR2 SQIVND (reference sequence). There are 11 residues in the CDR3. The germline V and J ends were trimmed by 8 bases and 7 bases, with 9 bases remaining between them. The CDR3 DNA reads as TGTGCCAGTGAATGGTTTAATGAGCAGTTCTTC. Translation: CASEWFNEQFF.

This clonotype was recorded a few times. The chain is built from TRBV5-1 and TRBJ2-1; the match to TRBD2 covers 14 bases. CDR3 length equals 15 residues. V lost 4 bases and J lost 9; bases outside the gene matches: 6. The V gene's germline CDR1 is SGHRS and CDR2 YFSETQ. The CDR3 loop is CASSGLAGGLREQFF. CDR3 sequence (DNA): TGCGCCAGCAGCGGACTAGCGGGAGGACTCCGTGAGCAGTTCTTC.

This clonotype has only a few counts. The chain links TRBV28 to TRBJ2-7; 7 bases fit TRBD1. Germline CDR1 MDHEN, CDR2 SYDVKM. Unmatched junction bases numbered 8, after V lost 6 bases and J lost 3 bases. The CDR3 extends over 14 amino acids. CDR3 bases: TGTGCCAGCAGGGAACAGGGGACACTCTACGAGCAGTACTTC. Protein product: CASREQGTLYEQYF.

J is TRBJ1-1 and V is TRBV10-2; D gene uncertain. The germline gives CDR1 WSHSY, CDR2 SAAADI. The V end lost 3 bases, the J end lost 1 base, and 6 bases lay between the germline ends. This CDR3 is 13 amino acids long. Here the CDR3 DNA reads TGCGCCAGCAGTGAAACACCGAACACTGAAGCTTTCTTT. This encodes CASSETPNTEAFF.

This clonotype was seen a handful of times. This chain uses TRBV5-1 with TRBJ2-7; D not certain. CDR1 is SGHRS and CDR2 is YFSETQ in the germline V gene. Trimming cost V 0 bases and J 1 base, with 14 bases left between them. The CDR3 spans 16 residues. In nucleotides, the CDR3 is TGCGCCAGCAGCTTGGATGGGTTGGGCTTTTCCTACGAGCAGTACTTC. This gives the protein CASSLDGLGFSYEQYF.

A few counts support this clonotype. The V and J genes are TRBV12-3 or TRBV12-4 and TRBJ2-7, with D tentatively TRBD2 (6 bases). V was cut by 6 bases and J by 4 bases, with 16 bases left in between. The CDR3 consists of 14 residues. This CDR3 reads CASRFSGGTYEQYF. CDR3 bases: TGTGCCAGCAGATTCTCTGGCGGGACTTACGAGCAGTACTTC.

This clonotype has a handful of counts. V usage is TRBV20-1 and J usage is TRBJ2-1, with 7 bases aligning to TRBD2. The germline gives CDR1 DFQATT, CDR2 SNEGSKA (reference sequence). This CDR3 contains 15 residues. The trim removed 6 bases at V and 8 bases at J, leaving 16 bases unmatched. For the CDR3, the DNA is TGCAGTGCGACCCTTTTAGGGCGGGAGTTCGATGAGCAGTTCTTC. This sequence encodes CSATLLGREFDEQFF.

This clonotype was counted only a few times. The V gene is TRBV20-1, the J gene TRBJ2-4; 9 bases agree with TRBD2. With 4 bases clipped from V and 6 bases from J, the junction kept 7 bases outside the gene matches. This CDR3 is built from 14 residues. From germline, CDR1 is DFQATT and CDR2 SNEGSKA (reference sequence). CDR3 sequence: CSATKKLAGNIQYF. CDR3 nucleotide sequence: TGCAGTGCTACGAAGAAACTAGCGGGAAACATTCAGTACTTC.

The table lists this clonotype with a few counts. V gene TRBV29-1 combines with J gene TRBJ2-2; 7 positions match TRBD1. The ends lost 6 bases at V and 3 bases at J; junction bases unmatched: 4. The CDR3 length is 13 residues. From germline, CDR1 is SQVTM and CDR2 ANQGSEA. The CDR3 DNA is TGCAGCGTCAGGGACAGCTACACCGGGGAGCTGTTTTTT. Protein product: CSVRDSYTGELFF.

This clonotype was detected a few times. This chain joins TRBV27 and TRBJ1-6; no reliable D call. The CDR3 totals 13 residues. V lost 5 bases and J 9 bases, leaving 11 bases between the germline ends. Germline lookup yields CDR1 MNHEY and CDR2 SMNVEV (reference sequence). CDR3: CASSTRMGSPLHF. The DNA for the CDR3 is TGTGCCAGCAGTACCCGAATGGGTTCACCCCTCCACTTT.

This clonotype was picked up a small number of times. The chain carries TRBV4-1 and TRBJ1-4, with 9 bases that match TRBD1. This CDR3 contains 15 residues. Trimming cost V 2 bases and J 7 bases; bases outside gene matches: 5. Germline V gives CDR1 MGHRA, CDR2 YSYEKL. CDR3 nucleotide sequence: TGCGCCAGCAGCCAACTACAGGGGGCGGGTGAAAAACTGTTTTTT. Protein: CASSQLQGAGEKLFF.

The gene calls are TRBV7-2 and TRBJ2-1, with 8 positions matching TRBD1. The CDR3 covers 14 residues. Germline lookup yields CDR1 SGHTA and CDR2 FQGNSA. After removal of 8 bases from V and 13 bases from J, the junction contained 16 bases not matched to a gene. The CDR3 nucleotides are TGTGCCAGCCATCCCTCAACCCGACAGGGGCGACAGTTCTTC. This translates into CASHPSTRQGRQFF.

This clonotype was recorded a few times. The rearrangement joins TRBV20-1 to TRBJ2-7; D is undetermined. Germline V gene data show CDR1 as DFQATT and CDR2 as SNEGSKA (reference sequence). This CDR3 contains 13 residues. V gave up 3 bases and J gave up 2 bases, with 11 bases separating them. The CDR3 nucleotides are TGCAGTGCTAGGATTAGAGAGACCTACGAGCAGTACTTC. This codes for CSARIRETYEQYF.

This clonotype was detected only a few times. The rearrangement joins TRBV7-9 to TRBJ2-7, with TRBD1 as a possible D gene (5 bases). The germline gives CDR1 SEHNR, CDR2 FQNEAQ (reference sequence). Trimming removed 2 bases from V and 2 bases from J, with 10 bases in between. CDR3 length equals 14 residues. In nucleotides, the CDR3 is TGTGCCAGCAGCTTATACGACAGAACCTACGAGCAGTACTTC. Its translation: CASSLYDRTYEQYF.

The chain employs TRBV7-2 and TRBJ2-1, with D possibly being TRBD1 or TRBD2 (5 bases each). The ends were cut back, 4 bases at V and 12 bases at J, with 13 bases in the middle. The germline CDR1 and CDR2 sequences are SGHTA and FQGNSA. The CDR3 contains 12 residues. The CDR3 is CASSWDQLAQFF. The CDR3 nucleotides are TGTGCCAGCAGCTGGGACCAACTGGCGCAGTTCTTC.

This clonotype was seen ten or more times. The CDR3 bases are TGTGCCAGCAGTCCTAGCGCTCGGTCTGGGGCCCAGTACTTC. Amino acid sequence: CASSPSARSGAQYF. The J gene is TRBJ2-5, the V gene TRBV12-3 or TRBV12-4, with D possibly TRBD2 on 6 matching bases. The CDR3 contains 14 residues. V was pared by 5 bases and J by 9 bases, with 19 bases between.

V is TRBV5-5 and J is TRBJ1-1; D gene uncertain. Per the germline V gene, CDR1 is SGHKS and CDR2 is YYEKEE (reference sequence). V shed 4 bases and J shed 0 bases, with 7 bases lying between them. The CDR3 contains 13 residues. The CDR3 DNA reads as TGTGCCAGCAGCCCCATAGTGAACACTGAAGCTTTCTTT. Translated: CASSPIVNTEAFF.

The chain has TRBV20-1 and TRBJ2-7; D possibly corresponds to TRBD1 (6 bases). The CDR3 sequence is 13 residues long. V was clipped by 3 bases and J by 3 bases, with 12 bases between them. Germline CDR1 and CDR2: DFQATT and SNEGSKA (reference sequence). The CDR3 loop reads CSASPGTHYEQYF. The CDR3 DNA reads TGCAGTGCTAGTCCCGGGACACACTACGAGCAGTACTTC.

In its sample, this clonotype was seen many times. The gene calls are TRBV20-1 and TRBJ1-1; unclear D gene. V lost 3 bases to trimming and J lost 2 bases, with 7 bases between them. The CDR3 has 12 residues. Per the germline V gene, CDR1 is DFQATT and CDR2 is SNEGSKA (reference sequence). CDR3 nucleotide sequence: TGCAGTGCTAGGGAGGGAAACACTGAAGCTTTCTTT. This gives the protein CSAREGNTEAFF.

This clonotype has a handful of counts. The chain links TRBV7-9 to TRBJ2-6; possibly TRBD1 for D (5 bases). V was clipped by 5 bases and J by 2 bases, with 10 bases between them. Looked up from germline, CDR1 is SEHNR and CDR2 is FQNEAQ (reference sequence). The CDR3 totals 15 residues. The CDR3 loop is CASSLDTAGANVLTF. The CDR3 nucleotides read TGTGCCAGCAGCCTGGACACCGCTGGGGCCAACGTCCTGACTTTC. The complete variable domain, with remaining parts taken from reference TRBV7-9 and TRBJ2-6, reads DTGVSQNPRHKITKRGQNVTFRCDPISEHNRLYWYRQTLGQGPEFLTYFQNEAQLEKSRLLSDRFSAERPKGSFSTLEIQRTEQGDSAMYLCASSLDTAGANVLTFGAGSRLTVL.